A single sample is the source of the 32 T cell receptor beta chains below, sequenced in a study of early T cells in non-severe SARS-CoV-2 infection. Each CDR3 protein gets one entry after TCRdb re-called the 5' RACE reads with MiXCR. Here the sample spans roughly 120,000 distinct CDR3 sequences, roughly 12% being singletons. Sequenced material: whole blood, taken at baseline. The receptors were gathered from an adult who was a healthcare worker with PCR-confirmed SARS-CoV-2 infection or an uninfected control (not recorded which).

This clonotype was seen more than once but under ten times. The V and J genes are TRBV29-1 and TRBJ2-1; TRBD2 matches 8 bases. The CDR3 is 16 residues long. The J segment lost 2 bases and the V segment lost 6 bases, leaving 12 bases of the junction unmatched. The germline gives CDR1 SQVTM, CDR2 ANQGSEA. CDR3 sequence reads: CSVQSRSGGPYNEQFF. The DNA for the CDR3 is TGCAGCGTCCAATCTAGAAGCGGGGGCCCCTACAATGAGCAGTTCTTC.

This rearrangement joins TRBV7-9 to TRBJ1-4; D might be TRBD1 (5 bases). The V gene's germline CDR1 is SEHNR and CDR2 FQNEAQ (reference sequence). The CDR3 length is 16 residues. V was shortened by 4 bases and J by 5 bases, with 17 bases between the two germline ends. This chain's CDR3 is CASSYRTISENEKLFF. The CDR3, as DNA: TGTGCCAGCAGCTACAGGACTATCTCAGAGAATGAAAAACTGTTTTTT.

The V call is TRBV20-1, the J call TRBJ2-3; D is unresolved. The CDR3 covers 13 residues. Trimming removed 6 bases from V and 5 bases from J, with 15 bases in between. The V gene's germline CDR1 is DFQATT and CDR2 SNEGSKA (reference sequence). The CDR3 region is CSAQPGTLDTQYF. The CDR3 coding sequence is TGCAGTGCCCAACCTGGCACCTTAGATACGCAGTATTTT.

V gene TRBV7-8 combines with J gene TRBJ1-1; D gene uncertain. The V end lost 4 bases, the J end lost 0 bases, and 12 bases lay between the germline ends. Germline V CDR1 and CDR2: SGHVS, FQNEAQ. The CDR3 consists of 15 residues. CDR3 protein: CASSSRGTLNTEAFF. CDR3 nucleotides: TGTGCCAGCAGCTCCCGGGGAACTCTGAACACTGAAGCTTTCTTT.

The rearrangement uses TRBV6-1 and TRBJ2-1; D uncertain. The CDR3 has 14 residues. Trimming stripped 7 bases from V and 6 bases from J, with 16 bases between. Germline V gene sequence: CDR1 MNHNS, CDR2 SASEGT. The CDR3 protein is CASTLGASVNEQFF. CDR3 nucleotides: TGTGCCAGCACCCTAGGTGCGAGCGTCAATGAGCAGTTCTTC.

The J gene is TRBJ2-1, the V gene TRBV7-3; perhaps TRBD1 as D (5 bases). The CDR3 contains 15 residues. Germline V lookup: CDR1 SGHTA, CDR2 FQGTGA. The germline V and J ends were trimmed by 5 bases and 4 bases, with 15 bases remaining between them. The chain's CDR3 is CASSPSGRDYNEQFF. The CDR3 region has the DNA TGTGCCAGCAGCCCCTCCGGCAGGGATTACAATGAGCAGTTCTTC.

The gene calls are TRBV12-3 or TRBV12-4 and TRBJ2-6, with TRBD1 matching over 7 bases. The CDR3 has 19 amino acids. Trimming took 11 bases from V and 2 from J; bases not matched to a gene: 21. CDR3 nucleotides: TGTGCCGGCACCTCCCAACAGGGGTCGGAGCTGGCTGGGGCCAACGTCCTGACTTTC. Protein product: CAGTSQQGSELAGANVLTF.

This chain joins TRBV29-1 and TRBJ2-7; 8 bases are shared with TRBD1. V was clipped by 7 bases and J by 0 bases; unmatched bases: 5. Germline V CDR1 and CDR2: SQVTM, ANQGSEA. The CDR3 totals 13 residues. CDR3 residues: CSARQGSSYEQYF. For the CDR3, the DNA is TGCAGCGCCAGACAGGGGAGCTCCTACGAGCAGTACTTC.

This clonotype turned up a few times. The J gene is TRBJ2-7, the V gene TRBV19; perhaps TRBD1 as D (6 bases). CDR3 length: 15 residues. Deletions cut 3 bases from V and 1 base from J, with 13 bases between. Germline V lookup: CDR1 LNHDA, CDR2 SQIVND (reference sequence). For the CDR3, the DNA is TGTGCCAGTAGTATCCTACAGGGTCCTTCCTACGAGCAGTACTTC. Amino acids: CASSILQGPSYEQYF.

The chain couples TRBV19 to TRBJ1-2; 8 bases map to TRBD1. The CDR3 extends over 13 amino acids. CDR1 and CDR2 from the germline V gene are LNHDA and SQIVND (reference sequence). Trimming cost V 6 bases and J 2 bases; bases outside gene matches: 2. The CDR3 here is CASRTGANYGYTF. The DNA of the CDR3 is TGTGCCAGTAGGACAGGGGCAAACTATGGCTACACCTTC.

This clonotype was found a few times. The chain has TRBV27 and TRBJ1-1; 7 positions agree with TRBD1. Germline values: CDR1 MNHEY, CDR2 SMNVEV (reference sequence). This CDR3 comprises 14 residues. Trimming removed 8 bases from V and 10 bases from J; junction bases left unmatched: 16. The CDR3 region has the DNA TGTGCCAGCGTACCCTACCGGGACAGCCCTCTAGCTTTCTTT. Its translation is CASVPYRDSPLAFF.

This clonotype was counted many times. The rearrangement joins TRBV6-1 to TRBJ1-1; TRBD1 matches 8 bases. The length of the CDR3 is 13 residues. The ends lost 4 bases at V and 4 bases at J; junction bases unmatched: 2. In germline, CDR1 is MNHNS, CDR2 SASEGT. CDR3 residues: CASSADRGTEAFF. CDR3 DNA: TGTGCCAGCAGTGCCGACAGGGGCACTGAAGCTTTCTTT.

V gene TRBV6-2 or TRBV6-3 combines with J gene TRBJ2-1; the match to TRBD1 covers 11 bases. CDR3 length equals 14 residues. The V and J ends lost 4 bases and 9 bases, in that order; junction bases with no gene match: 5. Germline loops: CDR1 MNHEY, CDR2 SVGEGT. CDR3 sequence reads: CASSWDRGVSEQFF. The DNA for the CDR3 is TGTGCCAGCAGTTGGGACAGGGGGGTCAGTGAGCAGTTCTTC.

This clonotype was counted at least ten times. The CDR3 loop reads CASSQDSGTVPEAFF. The CDR3 coding sequence is TGCGCCAGCAGCCAAGATTCGGGGACGGTACCTGAAGCTTTCTTT. V usage is TRBV4-1 and J usage is TRBJ1-1; the D gene is possibly TRBD1 (5 bases). V lost 0 bases and J 6 bases, leaving 14 bases between the germline ends. In germline, CDR1 is MGHRA, CDR2 YSYEKL. The CDR3 runs to 15 residues.

This chain uses TRBV5-1 with TRBJ2-3, with 9 nucleotides matching TRBD2. The CDR3 is made up of 17 amino acids. The V and J ends lost 5 bases and 0 bases, in that order; junction bases with no gene match: 10. Germline CDR1 SGHRS, CDR2 YFSETQ. The DNA for the CDR3 is TGCGCCAGCAGAATGTTGACTAGCGGAGGTAGCACAGATACGCAGTATTTT. Translated, it gives CASRMLTSGGSTDTQYF.

The chain uses TRBV6-2 or TRBV6-3 and TRBJ2-1; D might be TRBD1 (5 bases). Trimming removed 5 bases at V and 8 bases at J, with 13 bases between. The CDR3 covers 13 residues. Germline lookup yields CDR1 MNHEY and CDR2 SVGEGT. CDR3 region: CASSTPTRDEQFF. The CDR3 nucleotides read TGTGCCAGCAGTACACCGACCAGGGATGAGCAGTTCTTC.

The table lists this clonotype with many counts. This chain links TRBV4-2 with TRBJ2-7; possibly TRBD1 for D (5 bases). V lost 3 bases to trimming and J lost 1 base, with 10 bases between them. Germline V gene data show CDR1 as LGHNA and CDR2 as YNFKEQ. The CDR3 is 14 amino acids. The CDR3 region is CASSHDSHSYEQYF. CDR3 DNA: TGTGCCAGCAGCCATGACAGTCATTCCTACGAGCAGTACTTC.

The rearrangement uses TRBV6-5 and TRBJ2-1, with 7 bases fitting TRBD1. The CDR3 consists of 14 residues. Trimming removed 7 bases from V and 6 bases from J; junction bases left unmatched: 9. Germline CDR1 is MNHEY and CDR2 is SVGAGI. DNA of the CDR3: TGTGCCAGCATCGGCGCCGGGACAGCCAATGAGCAGTTCTTC. Its protein product is CASIGAGTANEQFF.

This clonotype was observed a handful of times. CDR3 in amino acids: CASSNKGTGLNSPLHF. As DNA, the CDR3 is TGTGCCAGCAGCAATAAAGGGACAGGGCTGAATTCACCCCTCCACTTT. V and J are TRBV3-1 and TRBJ1-6, with 9 positions matching TRBD1. Per the germline V gene, CDR1 is LGHDT and CDR2 is YNNKEL (reference sequence). This CDR3 is built from 16 residues. V shed 5 bases and J 7 bases; nucleotides not matched to a gene: 9.

The gene calls are TRBV7-7 and TRBJ2-3; no firm D call. The CDR3 runs 13 residues. V lost 2 bases and J lost 3, with 6 bases in between. Germline V lookup: CDR1 SSHAT, CDR2 FNYEAQ (reference sequence). The CDR3, as DNA: TGTGCCAGCAGCTTAAGGCAGACAGATACGCAGTATTTT. Residues: CASSLRQTDTQYF. The full variable domain, completed using reference TRBV7-7 and TRBJ2-3, is GAGVSQSPRYKVTKRGQDVTLRCDPISSHATLYWYQQALGQGPEFLTYFNYEAQPDKSGLPSDRFSAERPEGSISTLTIQRTEQRDSAMYRCASSLRQTDTQYFGPGTRLTVL.

This clonotype appeared many times. The rearrangement links TRBV7-3 to TRBJ1-2; D might be TRBD1 (6 bases). Germline-derived CDR1 and CDR2 are SGHTA and FQGTGA. V lost 2 bases and J lost 3, with 7 bases in between. This CDR3 spans 13 amino acids. The CDR3 DNA reads TGTGCCAGCAGCTTAGCAGGGGACTATGGCTACACCTTC. Translating gives CASSLAGDYGYTF.

Ten or more counts support this clonotype. The J gene is TRBJ1-4, the V gene TRBV4-1, with 11 positions matching TRBD1. The CDR3 runs 14 residues. V was pared by 4 bases and J by 8 bases, with 3 bases of the junction left unmatched. From germline, CDR1 is MGHRA and CDR2 YSYEKL. In DNA, the CDR3 is TGCGCCAGCAGCCGAGGACAGGGGGCGGAAAAACTGTTTTTT. Its translation is CASSRGQGAEKLFF.

This clonotype was found many times. This chain links TRBV28 with TRBJ2-1, with 11 bases matching TRBD1. The trim removed 6 bases at V and 5 bases at J, leaving 9 bases unmatched. The CDR3 is 16 amino acids. From germline, CDR1 is MDHEN and CDR2 SYDVKM. Here the CDR3 reads CASSRDRGFPHNEQFF. The CDR3 DNA sequence: TGTGCCAGCAGCCGGGACAGGGGGTTCCCCCACAATGAGCAGTTCTTC.

There are a few counts of this clonotype. This sequence joins TRBV4-1 and TRBJ2-3; 15 nucleotides match TRBD2. V was pared by 4 bases and J by 6 bases, with 5 bases of the junction left unmatched. Germline values: CDR1 MGHRA, CDR2 YSYEKL. The CDR3 runs 16 residues. DNA of the CDR3: TGCGCCAGCAGCCGCGGGACTAGCGGGGGGCTGGATACGCAGTATTTT. This encodes CASSRGTSGGLDTQYF.

This clonotype was seen only a few times. The chain couples TRBV2 to TRBJ2-7, with D perhaps TRBD1 (6 bases). Trimming took 2 bases from V and 4 from J, leaving 15 bases between them. From germline, CDR1 is SNHLY and CDR2 FYNNEI. The CDR3 runs 15 residues. CDR3 sequence: CASSEYPGEFYEQYF. The CDR3 DNA follows: TGTGCCAGCAGTGAATATCCAGGGGAATTTTACGAGCAGTACTTC.

This rearrangement joins TRBV5-1 to TRBJ2-3; TRBD1 might be the D (5 bases). V gave up 1 base and J gave up 2 bases, with 11 bases separating them. Germline lookup yields CDR1 SGHRS and CDR2 YFSETQ. CDR3 length equals 15 residues. CDR3 sequence (DNA): TGCGCCAGCAGCTTGAGACAGCCTGACACAGATACGCAGTATTTT. Protein product: CASSLRQPDTDTQYF.

The CDR3 bases are TGCAGCGTTGAAGAGCCGAGTGGCTACACCTTC. This sequence encodes CSVEEPSGYTF. The rearrangement links TRBV29-1 to TRBJ1-2; no definite D call. From germline, CDR1 is SQVTM and CDR2 ANQGSEA. The ends were cut back, 0 bases at V and 7 bases at J, with 6 bases in the middle. The CDR3 loop spans 11 amino acids.

This clonotype was counted between two and nine times. V gene TRBV7-9 combines with J gene TRBJ1-3, with D unclear. CDR3 length: 14 amino acids. With 8 bases removed from V and 2 bases from J, the gap between germline ends came to 13 bases. The germline V gene encodes CDR1 SEHNR and CDR2 FQNEAQ (reference sequence). CDR3: CASGGAATGNTIYF. CDR3 nucleotides: TGTGCCAGCGGCGGAGCGGCGACTGGAAACACCATATATTTT.

The CDR3 sequence: CASRPTGGDGELFF. In nucleotides, the CDR3 is TGTGCCAGCAGACCAACAGGGGGCGACGGGGAGCTGTTTTTT. The chain joins TRBV6-1 to TRBJ2-2, with TRBD1 identical over 9 bases. CDR1 MNHNS and CDR2 SASEGT come from the germline V gene. The CDR3 sequence is 14 residues long. Germline trimming cut 6 bases from V and 7 bases from J; bases unmatched to any gene: 6.

The chain joins TRBV6-2 or TRBV6-3 to TRBJ1-1; TRBD1 matches at 7 bases. Germline V CDR1 and CDR2: MNHEY, SVGEGT. The CDR3 consists of 13 residues. V shed 8 bases, J shed 11 bases, and the junction held 14 bases outside the gene matches. CDR3 protein: CASREQLQGYAFF. Here the CDR3 DNA reads TGTGCCAGCCGAGAACAGCTACAGGGGTACGCTTTCTTT.

This clonotype has only a few counts. CDR3 protein: CASSEGKRNQPQHF. The DNA of the CDR3 is TGTGCCAGTAGCGAGGGGAAGCGGAATCAGCCCCAGCATTTT. This rearrangement joins TRBV19 to TRBJ1-5; D is perhaps TRBD1 (5 bases). V lost 6 bases and J lost 4, with 13 bases in between. The CDR3 consists of 14 residues. CDR1 is LNHDA and CDR2 is SQIVND in the germline V gene (reference sequence).

This clonotype was found a few times. The V and J genes are TRBV6-5 and TRBJ2-3; TRBD2 aligns across 12 bases. This CDR3 is built from 17 residues. With V trimmed by 6 bases and J by 4 bases, 11 bases remained unmatched. Per the germline V gene, CDR1 is MNHEY and CDR2 is SVGAGI. Here the CDR3 reads CASRTHRLAGDPDTQYF. The CDR3 nucleotides read TGTGCCAGCAGAACTCATCGACTAGCGGGAGATCCAGATACGCAGTATTTT.